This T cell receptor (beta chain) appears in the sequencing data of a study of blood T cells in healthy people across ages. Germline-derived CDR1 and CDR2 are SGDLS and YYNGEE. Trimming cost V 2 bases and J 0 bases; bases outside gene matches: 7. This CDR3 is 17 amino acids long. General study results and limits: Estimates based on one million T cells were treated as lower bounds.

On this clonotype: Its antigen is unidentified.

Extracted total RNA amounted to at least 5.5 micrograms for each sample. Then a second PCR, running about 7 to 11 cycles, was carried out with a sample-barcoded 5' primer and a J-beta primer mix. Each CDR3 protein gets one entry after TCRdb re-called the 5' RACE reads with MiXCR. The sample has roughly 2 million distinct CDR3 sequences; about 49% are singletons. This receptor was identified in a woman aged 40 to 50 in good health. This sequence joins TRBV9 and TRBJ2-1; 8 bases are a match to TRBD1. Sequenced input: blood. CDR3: CASSVFLQGASYNEQFF. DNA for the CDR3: TGTGCCAGCAGCGTCTTTCTTCAGGGGGCCTCCTACAATGAGCAGTTCTTC.